The clone carrying this TCR beta chain was picked up a small number of times. The data belong to a study of OX40 agonist ivuxolimab in advanced cancers. The germline V gene encodes CDR1 SGHVS and CDR2 FNYEAQ. The CDR3 is 12 amino acids. Trimming shortened V by 9 bases and J by 4 bases, and 9 bases separated the two germline ends. The method was immunoSEQ multiplex PCR; TCRdb's version includes in-frame clones alone and lacks a portion of them. The profile covers more than 20,000 clones, with 83% appearing a single time and around 50% taken by the ten largest. This clonotype originated in an adult with an advanced solid tumor such as melanoma, head and neck, liver or kidney cancer. V gene TRBV7-6 combines with J gene TRBJ1-4; D not certain. Sequencing was performed on CD4+ or CD8+ T cells sorted from blood, taken in a trial of the OX40 agonist ivuxolimab. The CDR3 protein is CASRADNEKLFF. DNA of the CDR3: TGTGCCAGTAGGGCGGATAATGAAAAACTGTTTTTT.